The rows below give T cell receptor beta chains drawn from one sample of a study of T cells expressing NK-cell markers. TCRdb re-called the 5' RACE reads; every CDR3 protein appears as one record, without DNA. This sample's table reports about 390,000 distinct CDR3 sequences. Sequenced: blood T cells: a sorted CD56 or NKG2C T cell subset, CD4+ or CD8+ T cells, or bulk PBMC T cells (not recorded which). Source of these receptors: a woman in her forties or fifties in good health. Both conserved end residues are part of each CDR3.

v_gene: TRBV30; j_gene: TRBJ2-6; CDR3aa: CAWSVRGFSKVSGANVLTF
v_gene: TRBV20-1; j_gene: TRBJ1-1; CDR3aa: CSARTGELNTEAFF
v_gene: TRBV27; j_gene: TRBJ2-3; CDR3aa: CASRPRQGTDTQYF
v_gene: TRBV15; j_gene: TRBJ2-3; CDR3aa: CATSRGPGGLVPDSTDTQYF
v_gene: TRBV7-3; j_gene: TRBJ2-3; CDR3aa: CASSLIASSTDTQYF
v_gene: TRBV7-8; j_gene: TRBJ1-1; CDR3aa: CASSLSPSPEAFF
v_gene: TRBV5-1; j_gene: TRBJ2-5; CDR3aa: CASRGFLGGPETQYF
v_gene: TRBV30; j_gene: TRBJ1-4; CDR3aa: CAWRPGQTINEKLFF
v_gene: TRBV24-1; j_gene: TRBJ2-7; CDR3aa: CATSETTTGGEQYF
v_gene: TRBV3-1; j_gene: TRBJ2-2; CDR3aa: CASNGLAGGTNTGELFF
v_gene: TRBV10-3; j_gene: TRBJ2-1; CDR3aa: CAITRIESNEQFF
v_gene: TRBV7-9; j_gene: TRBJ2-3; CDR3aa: CASSGDRADTDTQYF
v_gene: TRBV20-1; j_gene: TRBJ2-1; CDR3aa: CSAKVAALYNEQFF
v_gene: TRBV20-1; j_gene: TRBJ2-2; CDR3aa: CSARDTAAKAANTGELFF
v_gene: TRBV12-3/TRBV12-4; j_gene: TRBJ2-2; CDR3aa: CASTDGTQITGELFF
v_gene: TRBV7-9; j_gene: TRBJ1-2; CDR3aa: CASSRYYGYTF
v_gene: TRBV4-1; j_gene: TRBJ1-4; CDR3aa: CASSQAAVATNEKLFF
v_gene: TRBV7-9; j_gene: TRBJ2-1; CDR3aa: CASSLRAGVGDNEQFF
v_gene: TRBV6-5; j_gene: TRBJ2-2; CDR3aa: CASRDQPVNTGELFF
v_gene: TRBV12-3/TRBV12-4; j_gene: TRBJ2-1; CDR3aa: CASSPGTSGYQFF
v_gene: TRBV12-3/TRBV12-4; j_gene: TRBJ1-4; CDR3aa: CASRPTGARKEKLFF
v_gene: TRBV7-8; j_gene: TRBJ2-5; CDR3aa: CASSSSYQGGETQYF
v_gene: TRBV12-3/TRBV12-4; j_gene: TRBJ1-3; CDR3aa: CASRPGRGHSGNTIYF
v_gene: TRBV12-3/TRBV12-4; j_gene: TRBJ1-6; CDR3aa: CASSLGTGSSPLHF
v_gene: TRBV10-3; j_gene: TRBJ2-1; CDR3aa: CAISGMVQASYNEQFF
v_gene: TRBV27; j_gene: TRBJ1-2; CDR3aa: CASSLDRGLRGYTF
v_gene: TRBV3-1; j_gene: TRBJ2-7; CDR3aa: CASSQASKSYEQYF
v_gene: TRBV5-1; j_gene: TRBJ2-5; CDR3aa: CASSLDGTPIETQYF
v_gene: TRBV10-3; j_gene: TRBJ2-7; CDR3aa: CATRDRGTYEQYF
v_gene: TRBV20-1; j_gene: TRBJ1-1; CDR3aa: CSARLPGTGTEAFF
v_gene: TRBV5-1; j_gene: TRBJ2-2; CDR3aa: CATRNPGSGELFF
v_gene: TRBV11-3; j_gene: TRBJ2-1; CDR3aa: CASSTGLAGVIHEQFF
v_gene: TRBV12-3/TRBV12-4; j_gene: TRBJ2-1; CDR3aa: CASSLWGLAGGPNEQFF
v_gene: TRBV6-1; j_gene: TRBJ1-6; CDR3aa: CASSETQGNSPLHF
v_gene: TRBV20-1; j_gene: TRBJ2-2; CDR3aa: CSARESSNPGELFF
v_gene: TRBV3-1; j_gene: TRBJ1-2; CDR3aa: CASSQAGQGASTGYTF
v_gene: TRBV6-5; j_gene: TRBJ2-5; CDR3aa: CASSYSHAAGSYETQYF
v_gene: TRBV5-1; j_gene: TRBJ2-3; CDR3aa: CASSLELGSDTQYF
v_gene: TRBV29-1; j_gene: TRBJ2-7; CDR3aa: CSVQAGLTYEQYF
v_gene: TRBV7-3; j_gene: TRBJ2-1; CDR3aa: CASSLVSGTEQFF
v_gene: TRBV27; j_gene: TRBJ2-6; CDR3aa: CASSLLAPPTPSGANVLTF
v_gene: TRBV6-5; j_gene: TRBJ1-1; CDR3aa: CASSYLSRGIDTEAFF
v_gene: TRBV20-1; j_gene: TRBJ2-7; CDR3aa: CSARVAGGNYEQYF
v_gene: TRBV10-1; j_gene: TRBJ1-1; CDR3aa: CASSENRLNTEAFF
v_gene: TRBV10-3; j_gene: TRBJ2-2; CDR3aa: CAITESGTGYTGELFF
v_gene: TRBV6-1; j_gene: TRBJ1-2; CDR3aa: CASSTNRVSTF
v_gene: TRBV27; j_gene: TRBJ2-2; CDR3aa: CASKPLALAGELFF